This T cell receptor beta chain emerged from a study of blood T cell repertoires in COVID-19 (dated by TCRdb to the early 2020s). A note on the overall study: Samples covering the acute and convalescent phases of COVID-19 were provided by collaborators in the United States, Italy and Spain. Where HLA class I and class II types were available, the types were taken from metadata supplied by the sample provider, not from assay-based typing. Subjects who had been exposed to COVID-19, were actively infected with it, or had recovered from it provided the deeply sampled blood TCRbeta repertoires that made up the dataset. A freely available public database, intended as a resource for researchers studying the immune response to SARS-CoV-2, is where the repertoires were released. Sample metadata almost always included a de-identified subject ID, COVID-19 status, age in years and sex. The samples were drawn from the first 160 participants of the ongoing ImmuneRACE study and from 1,254 subjects provided by 6 global collaborators. The material from the prospective study consisted of cDNA or gDNA derived from T cells, B-cell-depleted T cells, or PBMCs.

Study-wide conclusions, independent of this receptor: Clinical and demographic metadata were provided uncurated, with the amount varying by source and participant.

Based on the germline V gene, the CDR1 and CDR2 sequences are SGDLS and YYNGEE. The germline V and J ends show losses of 0 bases and 5 bases respectively, and no gene match explains 7 bases of the junction. Counted from cysteine to phenylalanine, this CDR3 has 17 amino acids. Only the CDR3 DNA stays, 51 bases, in frame from base 1. Each collaborating institution followed its own protocols to collect whole blood in K2EDTA tubes. For TCRbeta analysis, collaborator samples were shipped as frozen whole blood, as isolated PBMCs, or as DNA extracted from either sample type. TCRbeta CDR3 regions were amplified from genomic DNA by means of the immunoSEQ Assay, a bias-controlled multiplex PCR. From the authors' description of their analysis: Within the assay, amplification of reference gene primers was used to estimate how many nucleated cells each sample contained. To quantify the absolute abundance of each unique TCRbeta CDR3 rearrangement, sequence reads were collapsed and filtered. Productive Simpson clonality was computed per sample as the square root of Simpson's diversity index over productive rearrangements. The table comes from immuneACCESS by way of TCRdb, which keeps in-frame sequences with V and J called. Part of the clones is missing from these tables; in studies checked, under half for an unresolved V gene and the rest for unknown reasons. D and trimming come from the DNA, and the V and J calls and clone size come from that table. This sample comprises 200,000 to 300,000 clones, about 81% of them detected only once. Around 12% of the sample comes from the top ten.

This clone has just one count. Its specific antigen is unknown. One base away there is no much larger clone; base qualities are not given. This clonotype originated in a woman in her fifties or sixties with active or convalescent COVID-19. The rearranged chain carries TRBV9 and TRBJ2-1, and TRBD2 matches 11 of the central bases. Sample: peripheral blood. The CDR3 amino acid sequence is: CASSVVAIAGGHNEQFF. The DNA sequence is as follows: TGTGCCAGCAGCGTAGTCGCCATAGCGGGGGGGCACAATGAGCAGTTCTTC.